This paragraph covers one T cell receptor (beta chain) sequence. Its target is unknown. The naive CD8 population came from CD45RO-negative cells selected for CCR7, without terminally differentiated effector memory CD45RA+ cells. Per germline, CDR1 MDHEN and CDR2 SYDVKM. This CDR3 is built from 16 residues. V lost 6 bases, J lost 3 bases, and 9 bases stayed unmatched. The genomic DNA of each subset was split evenly across several immunoSEQ plates. TCRdb's table, derived via immunoSEQ multiplex PCR, lists solely in-frame clones and lacks some. Counted here are some 800,000 clones, approximately 92% occurring once; the ten biggest clones make up approximately 25%. The data belong to a study of shared clonotypes between healthy human individuals. Study-wide results and limits: Clonotypes not shared had lower generation probabilities than those common to all four donors. Naive CD4 clonotype sharing across several donors was about 5%. Naive subsets generally exceeded memory subsets in estimated richness.

This clonotype originated in a man younger than 45 in good health. The V call is TRBV28, the J call TRBJ2-7, with 12 bases matching TRBD2. Input material: naive CD8+ T cells sorted from blood. The chain's CDR3 is CASSRGLAGLFYEQYF. The CDR3 DNA reads TGTGCCAGCAGCCGCGGACTAGCGGGACTCTTCTACGAGCAGTACTTC.